Only one count was recorded for the clone carrying this T cell receptor (beta chain). These data originate in a study of blood T cell repertoires in COVID-19. Study-wide background: The analysed material was cDNA or gDNA that came from T cells, B-cell-depleted T cells, or PBMCs.

Looked up from germline, CDR1 is SGDLS and CDR2 is YYNGEE. Trimming took 0 bases from V and 8 from J, leaving 17 bases between them. The CDR3 sequence is 16 residues long. In the original processing: Amplified reference gene primers provided the basis for estimating nucleated cell counts. TCRdb's table, derived via immunoSEQ multiplex PCR, lists solely in-frame clones and lacks some. D and trimming come from the DNA, and the V and J calls and clone size come from that table. The table has roughly 450,000 clones, less than 95% seen once. The TCR originated in a man aged 18 to 30 who had recovered from COVID-19. The sequencing sample was made of PBMCs or T cells enriched from blood (not recorded which). J is TRBJ1-4 and V is TRBV9, with unresolved D. The CDR3 spells CASSVAGGIGGEKLFF. In DNA, the CDR3 is TGTGCCAGCAGCGTAGCGGGAGGGATAGGAGGGGAAAAACTGTTTTTT.